The rows below give T cell receptor beta chains drawn from one sample of a study of T cell responses to AZD1222 COVID-19 vaccine. Data came from immunoSEQ multiplex PCR; TCRdb stores just in-frame clones and leaves some out. Of more than 110,000 clones in the sample, around 92% were seen once. The sequences come from peripheral blood, collected 28 days after the second AZD1222 dose. Every receptor here comes from an adult who received the AZD1222 COVID-19 vaccine. Both conserved end residues are part of each CDR3. D genes are given only for firm matches. Not every row has a clone size; where given, it reads once, few, many or a size class.

TRBJ1-1 . . TRBV19 TGTGCCAGTAGTATGGGCAGGGGCAATGAAGCTTTCTTT CASSMGRGNEAFF
TRBJ1-1 TRBD1 once TRBV7-2 TGTGCCAGCAGAACTTTCCTCCGGGACAGGAACACTGAAGCTTTCTTT CASRTFLRDRNTEAFF
TRBJ2-1 . . TRBV30 TGTGCCTGGGCGGATCACAATGAGCAGTTCTTC CAWADHNEQFF
TRBJ1-5 . . TRBV4-1 TGCGCCAGCAGCCAAAGTGGGACCGCTGTTCAGCCCCAGCATTTT CASSQSGTAVQPQHF
TRBJ2-3 . . TRBV5-5 TGTGCCAGCAGCTTGACAGATACGCAGTATTTT CASSLTDTQYF
TRBJ1-5 . . TRBV5-6 TGTGCCAGCAGCTTGGCCGGGACCGTCAATCAGCCCCAGCATTTT CASSLAGTVNQPQHF
TRBJ1-4 . . TRBV6-5 TGTGCCAGCGGACTTACAGGGACAACTAATGAAAAACTGTTTTTT CASGLTGTTNEKLFF
TRBJ2-7 . . TRBV10-3 TGTGCCATCAGTGGGTCAGTTCGGACATCCGCCTACGAGCAGTACTTC CAISGSVRTSAYEQYF
TRBJ2-5 . . TRBV30 TGTGCCTGGAGTGTACTTAGGATCCAAGAGACCCAGTACTTC CAWSVLRIQETQYF
TRBJ1-1 . . TRBV11-2 TGTGCCAGCAGCTTTCTAGGGGGAGCGACTGAAGCTTTCTTT CASSFLGGATEAFF
TRBJ1-2 . . TRBV6-5 TGTGCCAGCAGTTTACAGGGCCCAGATGGCTACACCTTC CASSLQGPDGYTF
TRBJ2-6 . once TRBV30 TGTGCCCGAAAACAGGGCTCTGGGGCCAACGTCCTGACTTTC CARKQGSGANVLTF
TRBJ1-1 TRBD1 . TRBV25-1 TGTGCCAGCAGGCACCAGGGGGCAATCCCTGAAGCTTTCTTT CASRHQGAIPEAFF
TRBJ2-6 TRBD1 . TRBV2 TGTGCCAGCAGACGGGACAGGGCCTCTGGGGCCAACGTCCTGACTTTC CASRRDRASGANVLTF
TRBJ1-1 TRBD1 . TRBV2 TGTGCCAGCAGTACCGGGACAGCGAACACTGAAGCTTTCTTT CASSTGTANTEAFF
TRBJ2-1 TRBD2 . TRBV7-2 TGTGCCAGCAGCTTAAGCGGGAGGGATTACAATGAGCAGTTCTTC CASSLSGRDYNEQFF
TRBJ2-3 TRBD2 once TRBV7-6 TGTGCCAGCAGCCAAGTAGCGGGAGAGCGCCCAGATACGCAGTATTTT CASSQVAGERPDTQYF
TRBJ1-3 . . TRBV3-1/TRBV3-2 TGTGCCAGCAGCTTCGGACCGGGGGACACCATATATTTT CASSFGPGDTIYF
TRBJ1-2 . . TRBV6-2/TRBV6-3 TGTGCCAGCAGCATGATGGCCCGGGAAGGCTACACCTTC CASSMMAREGYTF
TRBJ2-7 . . TRBV10-3 TGTGCCATCAGTGAGCGGGCGGGGATCTCCTACGAGCAGTACTTC CAISERAGISYEQYF
TRBJ2-6 . . TRBV28 TGTGCCAGTTCTGGGGCCAACGTCCTGACTTTC CASSGANVLTF
TRBJ2-7 . . TRBV18 TGTGCCAGCTCACCATCTGCGGAGAGGGGCTACGAGCAGTACTTC CASSPSAERGYEQYF
TRBJ2-3 TRBD2 . TRBV7-2 TGTGCCAGCAGCTTATTTGGGACTAGCGGGGGAGATACGCAGTATTTT CASSLFGTSGGDTQYF
TRBJ2-3 TRBD2 . TRBV18 TGTGCCAGCTCACCGGGACTAGCGGGAGATACGCAGTATTTT CASSPGLAGDTQYF
TRBJ1-2 . . TRBV7-2 TGTGCCAGCAGCTTAGTCGTCGCCGCAGGCTATGGCTACACCTTC CASSLVVAAGYGYTF
TRBJ1-5 . . TRBV5-8 TGTGCCAGCAGCTTGGGAGGGATGACCAATCAGCCCCAGCATTTT CASSLGGMTNQPQHF
TRBJ2-3 TRBD2 . TRBV11-2 TGTGCCAGCAGCTTATCGGGGGTAGCGGGAACTTATACGCAGTATTTT CASSLSGVAGTYTQYF
TRBJ1-4 TRBD1 . TRBV7-9 TGTGCCAGCAGCCTTGGACAGGGGGAAAATGAAAAACTGTTTTTT CASSLGQGENEKLFF
TRBJ2-1 TRBD2 once TRBV19 TGTGCCAGTAAACAAGCGGGAGGAAGCAACAATGAGCAGTTCTTC CASKQAGGSNNEQFF
TRBJ1-2 TRBD1 . TRBV19 TGTGCCAGTAGTATAGGCGGGACAGGGGGCTTGTATGGCTACACCTTC CASSIGGTGGLYGYTF
TRBJ2-5 TRBD2 . TRBV11-2 TGTGCCAGCAGCTTCCGGGGCCCGGGGGGAGAGACCCAGTACTTC CASSFRGPGGETQYF